A selection of T cell receptor beta chains follows, all from one sample in a study of identical twins. TCRdb ran MiXCR on the 5' RACE reads and lists one entry per CDR3 protein. The sample lists about 240,000 distinct CDR3 sequences; roughly a tenth were seen once. Sequencing was done on a sample of memory T cells sorted from blood. The receptors were sampled from a man aged 45-65 years in good health. CDR3s include the opening cysteine and the closing phenylalanine or tryptophan. A D gene is named only where the DNA matches it firmly.

D: .; V: TRBV20-1; J: TRBJ2-7; CDR3: CSASGSRPGSGEQYF
D: TRBD2; V: TRBV6-2/TRBV6-3; J: TRBJ2-1; CDR3: CASSYLFPLAGANEQFF
D: .; V: TRBV27; J: TRBJ2-5; CDR3: CASSRVWAEQETQYF
D: TRBD1; V: TRBV7-6; J: TRBJ2-7; CDR3: CASSTTGTGGEQYF
D: .; V: TRBV28; J: TRBJ2-1; CDR3: CASSLWQINEQFF
D: .; V: TRBV20-1; J: TRBJ2-1; CDR3: CSAVDRPYNEQFF
D: .; V: TRBV29-1; J: TRBJ1-5; CDR3: CSVGERGDQPQHF
D: .; V: TRBV20-1; J: TRBJ2-7; CDR3: CSASPQGPYGYEQYF
D: TRBD2; V: TRBV5-1; J: TRBJ2-3; CDR3: CASSLALAGASDTQYF
D: .; V: TRBV5-1; J: TRBJ1-2; CDR3: CASSLGDAIYGYTF
D: .; V: TRBV14; J: TRBJ2-7; CDR3: CASSQKPWGESGEQYF
D: .; V: TRBV3-1; J: TRBJ2-5; CDR3: CASSRDRVGAGIQETQYF
D: TRBD2; V: TRBV12-3/TRBV12-4; J: TRBJ2-5; CDR3: CASSSTRGGAQDQYF
D: TRBD2; V: TRBV20-1; J: TRBJ2-1; CDR3: CSGGASGRAVEDEQFF
D: TRBD2; V: TRBV20-1; J: TRBJ2-7; CDR3: CSAGGDGMSNEQYF
D: .; V: TRBV15; J: TRBJ2-7; CDR3: CATSLRQANEQYF
D: .; V: TRBV4-2; J: TRBJ2-1; CDR3: CASSQGIWSTRTNNEQFF
D: .; V: TRBV11-2; J: TRBJ2-6; CDR3: CASSPGVGLRGGANVLTF
D: .; V: TRBV2; J: TRBJ2-5; CDR3: CASSRVGSRETQYF
D: TRBD1; V: TRBV6-4; J: TRBJ1-4; CDR3: CASSKQPRDRLATNEKLFF
D: TRBD1; V: TRBV20-1; J: TRBJ1-1; CDR3: CSARGVRGGTEAFF
D: .; V: TRBV10-3; J: TRBJ1-1; CDR3: CAISEVKGMNTEAFF
D: TRBD1; V: TRBV5-1; J: TRBJ2-4; CDR3: CASSPRTGGNIQYF
D: .; V: TRBV5-1; J: TRBJ2-7; CDR3: CASRKGPNYEQYF
D: .; V: TRBV3-1; J: TRBJ2-7; CDR3: CASSQDFSGGGSIEQYF
D: .; V: TRBV12-3/TRBV12-4; J: TRBJ1-3; CDR3: CASRVTGVFSGNTIYF
D: .; V: TRBV7-2; J: TRBJ2-1; CDR3: CASSLEGSVLGQFF
D: TRBD1; V: TRBV20-1; J: TRBJ2-7; CDR3: CSANPGQTAYEQYF
D: .; V: TRBV27; J: TRBJ2-2; CDR3: CASSSPRGAVRTGELFF